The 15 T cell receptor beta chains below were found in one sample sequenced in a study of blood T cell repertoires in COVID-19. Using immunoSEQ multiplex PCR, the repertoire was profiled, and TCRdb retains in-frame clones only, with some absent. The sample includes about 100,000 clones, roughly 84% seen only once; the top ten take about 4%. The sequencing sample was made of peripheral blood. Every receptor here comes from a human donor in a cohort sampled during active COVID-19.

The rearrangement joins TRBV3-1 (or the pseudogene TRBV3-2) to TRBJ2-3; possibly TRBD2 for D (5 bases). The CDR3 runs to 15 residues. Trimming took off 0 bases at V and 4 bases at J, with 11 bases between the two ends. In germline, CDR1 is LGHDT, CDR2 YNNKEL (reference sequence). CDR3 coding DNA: TGTGCCAGCAGCCAAGAGGACGGGAATTCAGATACGCAGTATTTT. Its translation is CASSQEDGNSDTQYF.

CDR3 sequence (DNA): TGTGCCAGCAGTTACTCACCCCAGGGCGTGACCTCCTACGAGCAGTACGTC. Translating gives CASSYSPQGVTSYEQYV. The genes are TRBV6-2 or TRBV6-3 and TRBJ2-7; possibly TRBD1 for D (5 bases). V lost 0 bases and J lost 0, with 15 bases in between. Germline V lookup: CDR1 MNHEY, CDR2 SVGEGT. This CDR3 contains 17 residues.

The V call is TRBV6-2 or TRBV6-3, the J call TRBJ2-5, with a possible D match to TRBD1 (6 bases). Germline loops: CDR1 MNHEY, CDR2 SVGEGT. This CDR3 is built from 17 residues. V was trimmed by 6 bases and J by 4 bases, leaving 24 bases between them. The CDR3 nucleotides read TGTGCCAGCAGCTATTTCTTTGGGGGCCCCGACGGAGAGACCCAGTACTTC. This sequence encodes CASSYFFGGPDGETQYF.

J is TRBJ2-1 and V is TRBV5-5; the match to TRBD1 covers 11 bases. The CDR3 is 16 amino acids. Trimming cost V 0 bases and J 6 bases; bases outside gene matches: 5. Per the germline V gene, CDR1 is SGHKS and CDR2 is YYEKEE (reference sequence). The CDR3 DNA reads TGTGCCAGCAGCTTGGATGGGACAGGGGGGTTCAATGAGCAGTTCTTC. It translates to CASSLDGTGGFNEQFF.

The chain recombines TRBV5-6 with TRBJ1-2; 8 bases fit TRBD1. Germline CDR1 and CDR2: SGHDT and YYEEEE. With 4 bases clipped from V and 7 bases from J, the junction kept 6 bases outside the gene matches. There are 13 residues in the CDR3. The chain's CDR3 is CASSRTGFGGYTF. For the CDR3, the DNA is TGTGCCAGCAGCCGGACAGGGTTCGGTGGCTACACCTTC.

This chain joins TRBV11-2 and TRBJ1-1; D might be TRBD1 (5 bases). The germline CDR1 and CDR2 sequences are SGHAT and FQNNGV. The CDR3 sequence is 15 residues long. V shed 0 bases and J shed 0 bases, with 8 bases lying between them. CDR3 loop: CASSLEAGLNTEAFF. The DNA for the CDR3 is TGTGCCAGCAGCTTAGAGGCAGGGTTGAACACTGAAGCTTTCTTT.

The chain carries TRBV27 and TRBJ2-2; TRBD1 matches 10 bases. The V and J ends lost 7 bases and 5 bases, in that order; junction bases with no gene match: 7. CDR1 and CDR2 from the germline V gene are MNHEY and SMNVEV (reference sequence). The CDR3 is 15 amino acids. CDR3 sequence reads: CASKTTGGVTGELFF. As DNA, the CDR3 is TGTGCCAGCAAAACGACAGGGGGCGTTACCGGGGAGCTGTTTTTT.

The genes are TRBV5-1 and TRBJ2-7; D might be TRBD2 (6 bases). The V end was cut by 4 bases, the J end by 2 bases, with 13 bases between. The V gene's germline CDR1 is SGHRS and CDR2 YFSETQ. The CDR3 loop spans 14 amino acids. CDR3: CASSGTTRAYEQYF. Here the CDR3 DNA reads TGCGCCAGCAGCGGAACGACTAGAGCCTACGAGCAGTACTTC. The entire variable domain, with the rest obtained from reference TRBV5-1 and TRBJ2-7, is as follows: KAGVTQTPRYLIKTRGQQVTLSCSPISGHRSVSWYQQTPGQGLQFLFEYFSETQRNKGNFPGRFSGRQFSNSRSEMNVSTLELGDSALYLCASSGTTRAYEQYFGPGTRLTVT.

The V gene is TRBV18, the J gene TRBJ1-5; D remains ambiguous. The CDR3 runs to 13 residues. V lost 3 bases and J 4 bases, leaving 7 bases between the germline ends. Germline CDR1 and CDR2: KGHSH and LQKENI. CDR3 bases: TGTGCCAGCTCACCCGGAGTTAATCAGCCCCAGCATTTT. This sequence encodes CASSPGVNQPQHF.

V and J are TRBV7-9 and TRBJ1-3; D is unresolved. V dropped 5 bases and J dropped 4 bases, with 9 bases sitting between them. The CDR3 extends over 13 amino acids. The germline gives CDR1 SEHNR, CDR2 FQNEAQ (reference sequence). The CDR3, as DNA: TGTGCCAGCAGCCGCCTCGAGGGAAACACCATATATTTT. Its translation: CASSRLEGNTIYF.

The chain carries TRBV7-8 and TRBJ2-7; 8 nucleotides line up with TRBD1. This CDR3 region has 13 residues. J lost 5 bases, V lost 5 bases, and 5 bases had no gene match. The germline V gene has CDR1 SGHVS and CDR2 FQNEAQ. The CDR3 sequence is CASSRRTGHEQYV. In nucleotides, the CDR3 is TGTGCCAGCAGCCGAAGGACAGGGCACGAGCAGTACGTC.

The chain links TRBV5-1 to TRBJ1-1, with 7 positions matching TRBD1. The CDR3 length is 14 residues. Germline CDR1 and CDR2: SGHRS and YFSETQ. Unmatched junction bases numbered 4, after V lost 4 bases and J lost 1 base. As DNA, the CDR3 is TGCGCCAGCAGCAGAGGGACAGAGAACACTGAAGCTTTCTTT. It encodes CASSRGTENTEAFF.

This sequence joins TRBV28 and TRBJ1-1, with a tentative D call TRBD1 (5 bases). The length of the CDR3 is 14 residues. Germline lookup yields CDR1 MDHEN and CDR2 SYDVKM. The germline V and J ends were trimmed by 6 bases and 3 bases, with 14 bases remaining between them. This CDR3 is CASRHPDTYTEAFF. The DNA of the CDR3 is TGTGCCAGCAGGCACCCGGACACTTACACTGAAGCTTTCTTT. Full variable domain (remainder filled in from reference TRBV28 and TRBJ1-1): DVKVTQSSRYLVKRTGEKVFLECVQDMDHENMFWYRQDPGLGLRLIYFSYDVKMKEKGDIPEGYSVSREKKERFSLILESASTNQTSMYLCASRHPDTYTEAFFGQGTRLTVV.

Here the CDR3 reads CASSPSGLTYEQYF. The CDR3 DNA sequence: TGTGCCAGCTCACCTAGCGGCTTAACCTACGAGCAGTACTTC. J is TRBJ2-7 and V is TRBV18, with D possibly being TRBD2 (6 bases). Trimming removed 3 bases from V and 2 bases from J, with 11 bases in between. CDR1 and CDR2 from the germline V gene are KGHSH and LQKENI. The CDR3 totals 14 residues.

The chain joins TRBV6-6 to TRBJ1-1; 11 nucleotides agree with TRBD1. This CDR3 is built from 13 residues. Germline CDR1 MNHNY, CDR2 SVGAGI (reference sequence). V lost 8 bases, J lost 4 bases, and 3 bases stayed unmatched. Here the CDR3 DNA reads TGTGCCAGCGGGGGGACAGGGGGCACTGAAGCTTTCTTT. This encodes CASGGTGGTEAFF.